Below, 9 T cell receptor beta chains from the same sample are listed, as sequenced in a study of shared clonotypes between healthy human individuals. The method was immunoSEQ multiplex PCR; TCRdb's version includes in-frame clones alone and lacks a portion of them. Here the sample spans millions of clones, 85% to 95% being singletons. Naive CD8 cells were CD45RO-negative, positively selected for CCR7, excluding terminally differentiated effector memory CD45RA+ cells. The sequenced sample consisted of naive CD8+ T cells sorted from blood. These receptors were collected from a man between 18 and 35 years old in good health.

The chain has TRBV20-1 and TRBJ2-2, with no clear D. The ends were cut back, 6 bases at V and 3 bases at J, with 5 bases in the middle. Germline lookup yields CDR1 DFQATT and CDR2 SNEGSKA (reference sequence). The CDR3 runs to 11 residues. In DNA form, the CDR3 reads TGCAGTGCCCAGGACACCGGGGAGCTGTTTTTT. This encodes CSAQDTGELFF.

The J gene is TRBJ1-2, the V gene TRBV7-9, with a weak D call TRBD1 (5 bases). This CDR3 contains 14 residues. V was cut by 5 bases and J by 5 bases, with 15 bases left in between. The germline V gene has CDR1 SEHNR and CDR2 FQNEAQ (reference sequence). CDR3 loop: CASSPSERGYGYTF. The CDR3 nucleotides read TGTGCCAGCAGCCCCAGCGAAAGGGGTTATGGCTACACCTTC.

As concerns this clone: In the same sample, other DNA sequences code for this CDR3. The J gene is TRBJ2-1, the V gene TRBV6-5; no definite D call. The CDR3 totals 14 residues. The germline gives CDR1 MNHEY, CDR2 SVGAGI. V dropped 0 bases and J dropped 4 bases, with 7 bases sitting between them. The CDR3 here is CASSYSTGYNEQFF. The CDR3 nucleotides are TGTGCCAGCAGTTACTCGACCGGATACAATGAGCAGTTCTTC.

V is TRBV7-9 and J is TRBJ2-1, with 10 positions matching TRBD2. Germline trimming cut 11 bases from V and 10 bases from J; bases unmatched to any gene: 11. The germline gives CDR1 SEHNR, CDR2 FQNEAQ (reference sequence). This CDR3 spans 13 amino acids. This chain's CDR3 is CAGTSGIRDEQFF. DNA of the CDR3: TGTGCCGGCACTAGCGGGATTAGAGACGAGCAGTTCTTC.

The V and J genes are TRBV27 and TRBJ2-7; no reliable D call. Germline CDR1 is MNHEY and CDR2 is SMNVEV (reference sequence). Trimming shortened V by 4 bases and J by 4 bases, and 17 bases separated the two germline ends. This CDR3 is built from 15 residues. In DNA, the CDR3 is TGTGCCAGCAGTTCGCTCCGGGTTCTGTCGTACGAGCAGTACTTC. It yields the protein CASSSLRVLSYEQYF.

This chain links TRBV27 with TRBJ1-5; D is perhaps TRBD1 (6 bases). V was trimmed by 3 bases and J by 5 bases, leaving 14 bases between them. The germline CDR1 and CDR2 sequences are MNHEY and SMNVEV (reference sequence). This CDR3 spans 15 amino acids. The CDR3 loop reads CASSLGARKDQPQHF. The CDR3 nucleotides read TGTGCCAGCAGTTTGGGGGCGCGGAAAGATCAGCCCCAGCATTTT.

This clone was seen just once. Other DNA sequences in this specimen translate into the identical CDR3. V and J are TRBV4-3 and TRBJ1-2; tentative D call: TRBD1 (5 bases). Germline loops: CDR1 LGHNA, CDR2 YSLEER. The CDR3 has 15 amino acids. Trimming shortened V by 0 bases and J by 2 bases, and 10 bases separated the two germline ends. The CDR3 is CASSQDPGGNYGYTF. CDR3 DNA: TGCGCCAGCAGCCAAGATCCGGGGGGGAACTATGGCTACACCTTC.

To note about this clone: Other DNA sequences from this sample encode an identical CDR3 as well. The V call is TRBV9, the J call TRBJ2-1; D is possibly TRBD2 (6 bases). V lost 0 bases and J 4 bases, leaving 11 bases between the germline ends. The germline gives CDR1 SGDLS, CDR2 YYNGEE. The CDR3 has 15 amino acids. The CDR3 region has the DNA TGTGCCAGCAGCGTAGCGGGAGTGGGTTACAATGAGCAGTTCTTC. Residues: CASSVAGVGYNEQFF.

The rearrangement links TRBV9 to TRBJ2-7; 9 bases agree with TRBD2. With V trimmed by 7 bases and J by 0 bases, 11 bases remained unmatched. Per the germline V gene, CDR1 is SGDLS and CDR2 is YYNGEE. CDR3 length: 16 amino acids. The CDR3 sequence is CASGLEKTSGSYEQYF. The CDR3 DNA follows: TGTGCCAGCGGACTTGAAAAGACTAGCGGCTCCTACGAGCAGTACTTC.